This TCR beta chain was recorded in a study of T cell clones after liver transplantation. About the study: TCRbeta sequencing after a pre-transplant mixed lymphocyte reaction identified graft-donor-reactive clones, later tracked in post-transplant blood. At least one year of complete immunosuppression withdrawal without enzymes over twice normal defined tolerance.

Germline CDR1 SGDLS, CDR2 YYNGEE. This CDR3 is 20 amino acids long. J was trimmed by 2 bases and V by 4 bases; bases with no gene match: 14. Data came from immunoSEQ multiplex PCR; TCRdb stores just in-frame clones and leaves some out. The sample lists around 97,000 clones; about 80% were seen once. This material consisted of CD4+ T cells from blood, taken around 48 months after liver transplant. The chain joins TRBV9 to TRBJ2-3; 15 bases are shared with TRBD2. The TCR comes from a human patient who received a liver transplant. Some T cells here may be from the graft donor. In DNA, the CDR3 is TGTGCCAGCAGCCCCGGTGGTAGGACTAGCGGGAGGGCTCTCACAGATACGCAGTATTTT. Amino acid sequence: CASSPGGRTSGRALTDTQYF.